Listed below are T cell receptor beta chains from one sample, sequenced in a study of T-cell memory formation after mild COVID-19. TCRdb ran MiXCR on the 5' RACE reads and lists one entry per CDR3 protein. The data contain about 450,000 distinct CDR3 sequences, 23% of them singletons. Input material: PBMCs or a T cell subset sorted from them (not recorded which). The receptors stem from an adult woman who had mild COVID-19 (a few samples of this study predate the infection). Cell type and time point are not known. Each CDR3 is given with its conserved first and last residue. The D gene is left open where the match is weak. Only part of the rows carry a size: once, few, many, or a class if the clone is expanded.

>TRBV5-1|TRBD1|-|TRBJ2-2
CASSSGQITGELFF
TGCGCCAGCAGCTCGGGACAGATAACCGGGGAGCTGTTTTTT
>TRBV7-8|-|-|TRBJ2-2
CASSFRGQVKLGELFF
TGTGCCAGCAGCTTCCGGGGTCAGGTCAAACTCGGGGAGCTGTTTTTT
>TRBV29-1|-|-|TRBJ1-2
CSVVGGASYGYTF
TGCAGCGTTGTTGGGGGGGCGTCATATGGCTACACCTTC
>TRBV4-1|TRBD1|-|TRBJ2-7
CASSQDGTGGYEQYF
TGCGCCAGCAGCCAAGATGGGACAGGGGGCTACGAGCAGTACTTC
>TRBV5-1|-|few|TRBJ1-2
CASSLTTSRLDGYTF
TGCGCCAGCAGCTTGACTACCTCGCGACTGGATGGCTACACCTTC
>TRBV7-2|-|-|TRBJ2-5
CASSLAGRNPETQYF
TGTGCCAGCAGCTTAGCGGGAAGGAACCCAGAGACCCAGTACTTC
>TRBV18|-|-|TRBJ1-1
CASSLVVGGPRKNTEAFF
TGTGCCAGCTCTCTAGTAGTTGGAGGGCCACGTAAGAACACTGAAGCTTTCTTT
>TRBV15|-|few|TRBJ2-3
CATSARLREAPSTDTQYF
TGTGCCACCAGCGCGAGGCTCAGGGAGGCCCCTAGCACAGATACGCAGTATTTT
>TRBV11-2|TRBD2|few|TRBJ2-7
CASSLRSGGAREQYF
TGTGCCAGCAGCTTACGGAGCGGGGGGGCCAGAGAGCAGTACTTC
>TRBV4-1|-|-|TRBJ2-1
CASLPGTRSSYNEQFF
TGCGCCAGTCTGCCCGGGACCCGAAGCTCCTACAATGAGCAGTTCTTC
>TRBV6-2/TRBV6-3|-|-|TRBJ2-7
CASSYPISIGRGGYEQYF
TGTGCCAGCAGTTATCCGATCTCCATCGGCAGGGGTGGCTACGAGCAGTACTTC
>TRBV4-1|-|few|TRBJ2-1
CASSQALTGGRGGEQFF
TGCGCCAGCAGCCAAGCGTTAACGGGGGGCCGCGGTGGTGAGCAGTTCTTC
>TRBV5-1|-|few|TRBJ2-2
CASSSRGQGRNTGELFF
TGCGCCAGCAGCTCGCGGGGGCAGGGCAGGAACACCGGGGAGCTGTTTTTT
>TRBV4-2|-|few|TRBJ2-5
CASKSREGETQYF
TGTGCCAGCAAAAGCAGGGAAGGAGAGACCCAGTACTTC
>TRBV7-9|-|-|TRBJ2-3
CASSSVSSTDTQYF
TGTGCCAGCAGCTCCGTATCTAGCACAGATACGCAGTATTTT